A single sample gave rise to the 31 T cell receptor beta chains below, sequenced in a study of blood T cells in healthy people across ages. A sample-barcoded 5' primer and a J-beta primer mix were used in a second PCR of roughly 6 to 11 cycles. TCRdb independently ran MiXCR on the 5' RACE reads; one entry per CDR3 protein. The sample has 1.5 million to 2 million distinct CDR3 sequences, roughly two fifths seen once; the top ten hold more than 20%. Material: blood. These receptors were obtained from a human donor in good health.

The chain employs TRBV20-1 and TRBJ2-4; the D gene is possibly TRBD2 (5 bases). Matching the DNA end better, TRBJ2-7 makes the J call doubtful. This CDR3 is built from 13 residues. Per the germline V gene, CDR1 is DFQATT and CDR2 is SNEGSKA (reference sequence). CDR3 amino acids: CSALMTGRCEQYF. CDR3 coding DNA: TGCAGTGCCCTTATGACGGGGAGATGCGAGCAGTACTTC.

This clonotype turned up a few times. The chain carries TRBV5-6 and TRBJ2-5; TRBD1 might be the D (6 bases). The V gene's germline CDR1 is SGHDT and CDR2 YYEEEE. V lost 3 bases and J lost 2, with 11 bases in between. The CDR3 loop spans 14 amino acids. CDR3 loop: CASSWDTYQETQYF. CDR3 DNA: TGTGCCAGCAGCTGGGACACCTATCAAGAGACCCAGTACTTC.

This clonotype came up a few times. The genes are TRBV7-2 and TRBJ2-3; D is ambiguous. The CDR3 is 14 residues long. V was clipped by 2 bases and J by 6 bases, with 12 bases between them. CDR1 is SGHTA and CDR2 is FQGNSA in the germline V gene. The CDR3, as DNA: TGTGCCAGCAGCTTAAGGCGGTTTTCGGATACGCAGTATTTT. Protein product: CASSLRRFSDTQYF.

The rearrangement joins TRBV27 to TRBJ2-7; TRBD1 matches 10 bases. This CDR3 is 15 amino acids long. After removal of 3 bases from V and 3 bases from J, the junction contained 5 bases not matched to a gene. CDR1 is MNHEY and CDR2 is SMNVEV in the germline V gene (reference sequence). CDR3 loop: CASSFRDRGFYEQYF. The CDR3 nucleotides are TGTGCCAGCAGTTTCCGGGACAGGGGATTCTACGAGCAGTACTTC.

V and J are TRBV2 and TRBJ2-5; maybe TRBD2 (7 bases). Germline V gives CDR1 SNHLY, CDR2 FYNNEI. The CDR3 loop spans 14 amino acids. V was clipped by 2 bases and J by 5 bases, with 12 bases between them. The CDR3 region has the DNA TGTGCCAGCAGTGAAATGGGAGGGGGGGAGACCCAGTACTTC. Its translation: CASSEMGGGETQYF.

As regards this clonotype: One base away lies a much larger clone, so this may be a sequencing read error. V usage is TRBV27 and J usage is TRBJ2-7, with D perhaps matching TRBD2 (5 bases). From germline, CDR1 is MNHEY and CDR2 SMNVEV (reference sequence). The CDR3 covers 14 residues. V lost 7 bases, J lost 7 bases, and 20 bases lay in between. CDR3 DNA: TGTGCCAGCACCCGGACGGACTCCTACAATGAGCAGTACTTC. This codes for CASTRTDSYNEQYF.

This chain joins TRBV2 and TRBJ2-7; 8 nucleotides line up with TRBD2. The CDR3 is made up of 15 amino acids. With V trimmed by 7 bases and J by 3 bases, 11 bases remained unmatched. Germline loops: CDR1 SNHLY, CDR2 FYNNEI. The CDR3 DNA follows: TGTGCCAGCACCCCCCTAGCGGGTTACAACTACGAGCAGTACTTC. Its protein product is CASTPLAGYNYEQYF.

This clonotype has more than one count but fewer than ten. Since a much larger clone is just one base distant, this may be a read error. CDR3 coding DNA: TGCGCCAGCAGCTGGACAGGGGGCGGTGGGGCCAACGTCCGGACTTTC. Its translation is CASSWTGGGGANVRTF. V is TRBV5-1 and J is TRBJ2-6, with TRBD1 identical over 11 bases. The CDR3 sequence is 16 residues long. Germline lookup yields CDR1 SGHRS and CDR2 YFSETQ. Full variable domain (rest looked up from reference TRBV5-1 and TRBJ2-6): KAGVTQTPRYLIKTRGQQVTLSCSPISGHRSVSWYQQTPGQGLQFLFEYFSETQRNKGNFPGRFSGRQFSNSRSEMNVSTLELGDSALYLCASSWTGGGGANVRTFGAGSRLTVL.

This clonotype was detected a few times. In DNA form, the CDR3 reads TGTGCCAGCAGCCTTTCGGGCGCTGGACACGCAGATACGCAGTATTTT. It codes for CASSLSGAGHADTQYF. The chain carries TRBV4-2 and TRBJ2-3, with D possibly TRBD1 on 5 matching bases. Germline-derived CDR1 and CDR2 are LGHNA and YNFKEQ. The V end lost 4 bases, the J end lost 4 bases, and 18 bases lay between the germline ends. The CDR3 runs 16 residues.

At least ten counts were recorded for this clonotype. This chain links TRBV9 with TRBJ2-1, with 7 bases identical to TRBD1. Losses at the gene ends were 3 bases for V and 8 bases for J; bases not matched to a gene: 11. CDR3 length: 15 amino acids. From germline, CDR1 is SGDLS and CDR2 YYNGEE. The CDR3 nucleotides read TGTGCCAGCAGCGGAGGCCCTGAGGGGGCCGATGAGCAGTTCTTC. This codes for CASSGGPEGADEQFF.

This clonotype came up a few times. CDR3 nucleotides: TGTGCCAGCAGCCAAGCAGAAACTTACGAGCAGTACTTC. The encoded protein is CASSQAETYEQYF. The chain couples TRBV4-2 to TRBJ2-7, with D hard to call. Germline CDR1 reads LGHNA; CDR2 reads YNFKEQ. This CDR3 is 13 amino acids long. Trimming stripped 1 base from V and 4 bases from J, with 8 bases between.

This clonotype came up many times. V is TRBV7-9 and J is TRBJ1-2, with a tentative D call TRBD1 (5 bases). The germline V and J ends were trimmed by 0 bases and 4 bases, with 9 bases remaining between them. The CDR3 covers 14 residues. Germline V gene sequence: CDR1 SEHNR, CDR2 FQNEAQ (reference sequence). CDR3 loop: CASSLAGTGYGYTF. Written as DNA, the CDR3 is TGTGCCAGCAGCTTAGCCGGGACGGGCTATGGCTACACCTTC.

This clonotype appeared a few times. The chain uses TRBV7-6 and TRBJ1-5, with 9 nucleotides matching TRBD1. The CDR3 runs to 18 residues. With V trimmed by 1 base and J by 3 bases, 10 bases remained unmatched. The V gene's germline CDR1 is SGHVS and CDR2 FNYEAQ. DNA for the CDR3: TGTGCCAGCAGCTTAGACGACAGGGGGTCTGAGTTCAATCAGCCCCAGCATTTT. It translates to CASSLDDRGSEFNQPQHF.

V gene TRBV7-9 combines with J gene TRBJ1-2, with unresolved D. Trimming took off 5 bases at V and 4 bases at J, with 14 bases between the two ends. From germline, CDR1 is SEHNR and CDR2 FQNEAQ (reference sequence). CDR3 length: 14 amino acids. The CDR3 region has the DNA TGTGCCAGCAGCCCCCTAATCGGTACCTATGGCTACACCTTC. Its translation: CASSPLIGTYGYTF.

This chain uses TRBV29-1 with TRBJ2-4; 8 nucleotides line up with TRBD1. The J call may not be correct, given that the DNA end is closer to TRBJ2-7. The CDR3 totals 12 residues. Germline assignment: CDR1 SQVTM and CDR2 ANQGSEA. CDR3 DNA sequence: TGCAGCGTTATTGGACAGGGTGACGAGCAGTACTTC. Translating it yields CSVIGQGDEQYF.

V usage is TRBV3-1 and J usage is TRBJ1-2; no reliable D call. The germline V gene encodes CDR1 LGHDT and CDR2 YNNKEL (reference sequence). The CDR3 sequence is 13 residues long. V was cut by 1 base and J by 8 bases, with 11 bases left in between. The CDR3 nucleotides read TGTGCCAGCAGCCAAGTCCCGGCGAGGGGCTACACCTTC. The encoded protein is CASSQVPARGYTF.

This chain joins TRBV29-1 and TRBJ1-2, with a tentative D call TRBD1 (5 bases). The length of the CDR3 is 15 residues. V lost 5 bases and J 6 bases, leaving 22 bases between the germline ends. The germline gives CDR1 SQVTM, CDR2 ANQGSEA. The CDR3 spells CSVLSVGTFGDGYTF. The DNA for the CDR3 is TGCAGCGTTCTGTCTGTCGGGACCTTCGGGGATGGCTACACCTTC. Supplemented by reference TRBV29-1 and TRBJ1-2, the full variable domain reads SAVISQKPSRDICQRGTSLTIQCQVDSQVTMMFWYRQQPGQSLTLIATANQGSEATYESGFVIDKFPISRPNLTFSTLTVSNMSPEDSSIYLCSVLSVGTFGDGYTFGSGTRLTVV.

Only a few counts were recorded for this clonotype. The chain employs TRBV15 and TRBJ2-1; D gene unclear. Germline values: CDR1 LNHNV, CDR2 YYDKDF (reference sequence). Between the trimmed V and J ends, which lost 3 bases and 6 bases, there was a span of 9 bases. This CDR3 region has 13 residues. The CDR3 is CATSSSGVNEQFF. For the CDR3, the DNA is TGTGCCACCAGCAGCAGTGGGGTCAATGAGCAGTTCTTC.

The chain joins TRBV7-9 to TRBJ2-1; 12 bases are a match to TRBD2. The CDR3 covers 15 residues. V was pared by 2 bases and J by 10 bases, with 6 bases of the junction left unmatched. The V gene's germline CDR1 is SEHNR and CDR2 FQNEAQ (reference sequence). For the CDR3, the DNA is TGTGCCAGCAGCTTATACTCTAGCGGGGGGGCGGAGCAGTTCTTC. Translated: CASSLYSSGGAEQFF.

This chain joins TRBV7-6 and TRBJ1-6; perhaps TRBD1 as D (5 bases). The length of the CDR3 is 15 residues. CDR1 and CDR2 (germline): SGHVS, FNYEAQ. V was trimmed by 0 bases and J by 6 bases, leaving 9 bases between them. The CDR3 DNA follows: TGTGCCAGCAGCTTAGCCCGGGACGGTAATTCACCCCTCCACTTT. This gives the protein CASSLARDGNSPLHF. The full variable domain, completed using reference TRBV7-6 and TRBJ1-6, is GAGVSQSPRYKVTKRGQDVALRCDPISGHVSLYWYRQALGQGPEFLTYFNYEAQQDKSGLPNDRFSAERPEGSISTLTIQRTEQRDSAMYRCASSLARDGNSPLHFGNGTRLTVT.

V gene TRBV15 combines with J gene TRBJ2-3; 10 nucleotides line up with TRBD2. The CDR3 consists of 16 residues. V lost 6 bases, J lost 0 bases, and 6 bases stayed unmatched. CDR1 and CDR2 (germline): LNHNV, YYDKDF (reference sequence). For the CDR3, the DNA is TGTGCCACCAGTCTGAGCGGGGGGGCTAGCACAGATACGCAGTATTTT. As protein: CATSLSGGASTDTQYF. Drawing the rest from reference TRBV15 and TRBJ2-3, the complete variable domain is DAMVIQNPRYQVTQFGKPVTLSCSQTLNHNVMYWYQQKSSQAPKLLFHYYDKDFNNEADTPDNFQSRRPNTSFCFLDIRSPGLGDTAMYLCATSLSGGASTDTQYFGPGTRLTVL.

This clonotype was detected only a few times. The chain uses TRBV29-1 and TRBJ2-3; the D gene is possibly TRBD2 (5 bases). Trimming pared 7 bases from V and 2 bases from J, leaving 19 bases between. Germline assignment: CDR1 SQVTM and CDR2 ANQGSEA. The CDR3 consists of 15 residues. CDR3 amino acids: CSAIWSRRATDTQYF. The CDR3 nucleotides are TGCAGCGCCATATGGTCACGGCGGGCCACAGATACGCAGTATTTT.

This clonotype was found a few times. V is TRBV20-1 and J is TRBJ2-7; 11 nucleotides align to TRBD1. Germline CDR1 is DFQATT and CDR2 is SNEGSKA (reference sequence). The J segment lost 3 bases and the V segment lost 3 bases, leaving 4 bases of the junction unmatched. The CDR3 is made up of 14 amino acids. The CDR3 DNA is TGCAGTGCTAGTCAGGGACAGGGGGTCTACGAGCAGTACTTC. Translated: CSASQGQGVYEQYF.

Concerning this clonotype: The DNA is left out, because the CDR3 cannot be placed on it with certainty; the CDR3 is given as TCRdb lists it. The genes are TRBV4-3 and TRBJ1-4; TRBD1 is the table's D call and was not checked against the DNA. Germline V gene lookup returns CDR1 LGHNA and CDR2 YSLEER. A total of 17 residues make up the CDR3, ends included. CDR3 amino acids: CASSQDWGFGANEKRFF.

The CDR3 is CASSLDRALSSYNEQFF. The CDR3 DNA follows: TGCGCCAGCAGCTTGGATCGGGCCCTAAGCTCCTACAATGAGCAGTTCTTC. The chain joins TRBV5-1 to TRBJ2-1; unclear D gene. Trimming took 0 bases from V and 0 from J, leaving 13 bases between them. The CDR3 is made up of 17 amino acids. CDR1 and CDR2 (germline): SGHRS, YFSETQ.

This clonotype came up a few times. The gene calls are TRBV7-2 and TRBJ2-5, with TRBD1 matching over 7 bases. This CDR3 region has 13 residues. V shed 10 bases, J shed 5 bases, and the junction held 10 bases outside the gene matches. Germline values: CDR1 SGHTA, CDR2 FQGNSA. CDR3 DNA sequence: TGTGCCACCGCAAAGGGGGCTGGGGAGACCCAGTACTTC. As protein: CATAKGAGETQYF.

The chain is built from TRBV12-3 or TRBV12-4 and TRBJ2-5; D is unclear. Trimming stripped 8 bases from V and 5 bases from J, with 24 bases between. The CDR3 consists of 16 residues. DNA for the CDR3: TGTGCCAGCTCCCCGTCGCCTGGCCACATTGACGAGACCCAGTACTTC. This encodes CASSPSPGHIDETQYF.

This clonotype turned up a few times. This sequence joins TRBV10-3 and TRBJ2-6; D is uncertain. Trimming shortened V by 11 bases and J by 0 bases, and 14 bases separated the two germline ends. The CDR3 sequence is 15 residues long. The germline CDR1 and CDR2 sequences are ENHRY and SYGVKD. The CDR3 region is CAGQPDSSGANVLTF. The DNA for the CDR3 is TGTGCCGGTCAACCGGATAGCTCTGGGGCCAACGTCCTGACTTTC.

The V and J genes are TRBV27 and TRBJ1-2; the D is unclear. V lost 8 bases to trimming and J lost 4 bases, with 14 bases between them. The germline V gene has CDR1 MNHEY and CDR2 SMNVEV (reference sequence). The CDR3 totals 13 residues. The CDR3 sequence: CASRGLTLYGYTF. The CDR3 DNA is TGTGCCAGCCGCGGGCTCACCCTCTATGGCTACACCTTC.

This sequence joins TRBV3-1 and TRBJ2-5, with 7 bases lining up with TRBD1. Germline assignment: CDR1 LGHDT and CDR2 YNNKEL (reference sequence). Unmatched junction bases numbered 9, after V lost 3 bases and J lost 2 bases. There are 16 residues in the CDR3. The CDR3 DNA reads TGTGCCAGCAGCCATTTTTCACAGGGGCTACAAGAGACCCAGTACTTC. This translates into CASSHFSQGLQETQYF.

The chain combines TRBV12-3 or TRBV12-4 with TRBJ1-1, with D tentatively TRBD1 (5 bases). V lost 5 bases and J lost 10, with 14 bases in between. This CDR3 region has 12 residues. CDR3 nucleotide sequence: TGTGCCAGCAGTGTGGGCGGGGGAAGAGCTTTCTTT. Translating it yields CASSVGGGRAFF.